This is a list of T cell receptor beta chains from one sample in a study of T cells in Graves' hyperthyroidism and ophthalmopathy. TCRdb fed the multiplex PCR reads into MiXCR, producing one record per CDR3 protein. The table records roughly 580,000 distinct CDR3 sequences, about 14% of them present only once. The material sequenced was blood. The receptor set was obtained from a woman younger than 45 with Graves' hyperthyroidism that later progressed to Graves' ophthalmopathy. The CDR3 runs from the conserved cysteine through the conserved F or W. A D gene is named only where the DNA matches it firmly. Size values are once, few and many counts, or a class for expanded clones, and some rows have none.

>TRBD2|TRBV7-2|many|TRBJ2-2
TGTGCCAGCAGCTTAGGCGCTAGCGGGACCGGGGAGCTGTTTTTT
CASSLGASGTGELFF
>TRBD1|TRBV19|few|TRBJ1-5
TGTGCCATCGGACAGGGGGCTTGGGGCAATCAGCCCCAGCATTTT
CAIGQGAWGNQPQHF
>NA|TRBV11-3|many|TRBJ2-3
TGTGCCAGCAGCAAAGACACTAGCACAGATACGCAGTATTTT
CASSKDTSTDTQYF
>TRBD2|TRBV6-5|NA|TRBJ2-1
TGTGCCAGCAGTTACCTAGAGCGGGGGCCCTACAATGAGCAGTTCTTC
CASSYLERGPYNEQFF
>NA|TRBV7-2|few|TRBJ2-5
TGTGCCAGCAGTCGCTGGATGGGGGGCCAAGAGACCCAGTACTTC
CASSRWMGGQETQYF
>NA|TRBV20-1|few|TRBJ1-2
TGCAGTGCTAGAGATTCCGGGGGCTATGGCTACACCTTC
CSARDSGGYGYTF
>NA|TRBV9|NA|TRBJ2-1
TGTGCCAGCAGCGTAGAGGGCGGGGACACGCGGAATGAGCAGTTCTTC
CASSVEGGDTRNEQFF
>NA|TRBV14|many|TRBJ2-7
TGTGCCAGCAGCCGTGGGGATATACAGGGATTAACCTACGAGCAGTACTTC
CASSRGDIQGLTYEQYF
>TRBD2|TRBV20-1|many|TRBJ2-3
TGCAGTGAGGCTTTAGCGGGAACTAATACGCAGTATTTT
CSEALAGTNTQYF
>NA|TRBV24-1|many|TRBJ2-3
TGTGCCACCAGTGATAGCGGTCCTTATAGCACAGATACGCAGTATTTT
CATSDSGPYSTDTQYF
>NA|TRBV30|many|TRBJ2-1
TGTGCCTGGAGTGTACTGGAGAGTGGCGATGAGCAGTTCTTC
CAWSVLESGDEQFF